This T cell receptor beta chain was found in a study of T cell repertoires in cytomegalovirus infection. Turning to the study itself: CMV epitopes in the study were HLA-C-restricted (recently identified) and HLA-B-restricted (well studied). Signatures in public TCR beta sequences pointed to both CMV infection and matching HLA type.

This clonotype has a handful of counts. Antigen unknown. The CDR3 consists of 14 residues. Germline V lookup: CDR1 MNHEY, CDR2 SMNVEV (reference sequence). V lost 3 bases to trimming and J lost 4 bases, with 12 bases between them. One entry per CDR3 protein results from TCRdb running MiXCR on the reads. The sample consists of some 940,000 distinct CDR3 sequences, around 30% of them appearing once. The study, taken as a whole, reports: In two of eight donors, the top clonotype was HLA-C-restricted CMV-specific. People with CMV and the relevant HLA were identified by cumulative public TCR beta family frequency.

V usage is TRBV27 and J usage is TRBJ1-1, with D hard to call. Sequenced here: cultured CD8+ T cells from PBMCs, sampled from culture after CMV antigen stimulation. This receptor was identified in a human donor in good health (CMV status not recorded). Some clones in this sample may be carry-over from other donors' samples. The CDR3: CASSFGLGSTEAFF. CDR3 nucleotides: TGTGCCAGCAGTTTCGGACTGGGGAGCACTGAAGCTTTCTTT.